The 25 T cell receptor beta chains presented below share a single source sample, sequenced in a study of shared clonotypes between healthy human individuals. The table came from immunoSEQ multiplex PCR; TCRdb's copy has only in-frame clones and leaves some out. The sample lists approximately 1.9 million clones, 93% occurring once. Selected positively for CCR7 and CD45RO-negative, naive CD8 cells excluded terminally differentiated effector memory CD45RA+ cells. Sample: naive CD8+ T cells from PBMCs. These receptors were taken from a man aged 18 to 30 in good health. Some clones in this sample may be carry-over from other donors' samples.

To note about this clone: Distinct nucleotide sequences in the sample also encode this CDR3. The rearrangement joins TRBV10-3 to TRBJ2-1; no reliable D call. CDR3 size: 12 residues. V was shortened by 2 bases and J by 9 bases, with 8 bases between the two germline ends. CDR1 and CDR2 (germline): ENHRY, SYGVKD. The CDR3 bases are TGTGCCATCAGTGAGGGTTCGGTTGAGCAGTTCTTC. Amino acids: CAISEGSVEQFF.

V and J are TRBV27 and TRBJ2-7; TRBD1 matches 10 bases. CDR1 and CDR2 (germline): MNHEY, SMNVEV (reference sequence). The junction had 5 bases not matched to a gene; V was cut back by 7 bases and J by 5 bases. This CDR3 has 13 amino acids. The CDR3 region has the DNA TGTGCCAGCACCCCGACAGGGGGCCACGAGCAGTACTTC. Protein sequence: CASTPTGGHEQYF.

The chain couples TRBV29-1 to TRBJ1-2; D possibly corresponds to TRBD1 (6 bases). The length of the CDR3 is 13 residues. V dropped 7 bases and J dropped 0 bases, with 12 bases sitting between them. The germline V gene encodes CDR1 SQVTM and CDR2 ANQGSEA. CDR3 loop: CSARQESNYGYTF. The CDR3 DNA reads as TGCAGCGCAAGACAGGAGTCTAACTATGGCTACACCTTC.

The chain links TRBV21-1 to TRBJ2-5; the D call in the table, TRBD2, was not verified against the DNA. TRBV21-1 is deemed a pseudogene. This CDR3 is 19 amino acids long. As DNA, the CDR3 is TGTGCCAGCAGCAAAGGTCGATTAGCGGGAGGTGGCTTTCAAGAGACCCAGTACTTC. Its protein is CASSKGRLAGGGFQETQYF.

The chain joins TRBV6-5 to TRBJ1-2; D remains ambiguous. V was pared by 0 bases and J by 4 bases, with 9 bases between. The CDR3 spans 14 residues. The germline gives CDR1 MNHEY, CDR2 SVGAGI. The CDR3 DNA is TGTGCCAGCAGTTACTCGGCAGGCCTCTATGGCTACACCTTC. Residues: CASSYSAGLYGYTF.

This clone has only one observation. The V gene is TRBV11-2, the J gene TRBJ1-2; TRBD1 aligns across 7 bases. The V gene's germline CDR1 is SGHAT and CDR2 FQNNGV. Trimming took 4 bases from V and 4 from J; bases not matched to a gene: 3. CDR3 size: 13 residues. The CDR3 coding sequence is TGTGCCAGCAGCTCAGGGACAGCCTATGGCTACACCTTC. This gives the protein CASSSGTAYGYTF. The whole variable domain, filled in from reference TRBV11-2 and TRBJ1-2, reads EAGVAQSPRYKIIEKRQSVAFWCNPISGHATLYWYQQILGQGPKLLIQFQNNGVVDDSQLPKDRFSAERLKGVDSTLKIQPAKLEDSAVYLCASSSGTAYGYTFGSGTRLTVV.

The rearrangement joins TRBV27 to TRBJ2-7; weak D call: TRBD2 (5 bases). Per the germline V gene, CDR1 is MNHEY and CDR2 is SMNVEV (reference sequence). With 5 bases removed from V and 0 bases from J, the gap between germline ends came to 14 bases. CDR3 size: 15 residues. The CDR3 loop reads CASSPRGSFSYEQYF. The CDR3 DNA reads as TGTGCCAGCAGTCCAAGAGGGAGTTTCTCCTACGAGCAGTACTTC.

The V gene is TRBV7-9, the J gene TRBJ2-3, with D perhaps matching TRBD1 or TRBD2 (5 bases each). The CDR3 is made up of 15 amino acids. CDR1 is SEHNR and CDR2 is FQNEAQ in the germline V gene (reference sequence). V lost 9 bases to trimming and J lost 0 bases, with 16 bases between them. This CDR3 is CASSDGTVSTDTQYF. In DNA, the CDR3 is TGTGCCAGTAGCGATGGGACGGTTAGCACAGATACGCAGTATTTT.

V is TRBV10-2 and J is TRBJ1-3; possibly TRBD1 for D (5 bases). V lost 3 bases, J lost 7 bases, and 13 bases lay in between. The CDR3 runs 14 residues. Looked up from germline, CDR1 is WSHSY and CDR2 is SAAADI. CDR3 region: CASSDRPGVNTIYF. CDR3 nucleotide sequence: TGCGCCAGCAGTGATCGCCCGGGGGTGAACACCATATATTTT.

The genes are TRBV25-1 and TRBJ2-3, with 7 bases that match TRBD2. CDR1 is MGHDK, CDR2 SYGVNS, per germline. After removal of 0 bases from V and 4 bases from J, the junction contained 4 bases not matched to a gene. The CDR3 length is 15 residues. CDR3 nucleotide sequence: TGTGCCAGCAGTGAATATATAACTAGCGCAGATACGCAGTATTTT. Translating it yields CASSEYITSADTQYF.

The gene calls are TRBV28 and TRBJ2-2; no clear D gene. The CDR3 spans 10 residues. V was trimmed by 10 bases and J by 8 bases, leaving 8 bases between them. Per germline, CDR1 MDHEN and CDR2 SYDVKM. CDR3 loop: CATEQGELFF. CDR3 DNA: TGTGCCACTGAGCAGGGGGAGCTGTTTTTT.

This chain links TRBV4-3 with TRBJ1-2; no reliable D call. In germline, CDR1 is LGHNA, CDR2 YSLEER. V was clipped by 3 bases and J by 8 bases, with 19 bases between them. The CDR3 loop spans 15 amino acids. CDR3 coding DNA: TGCGCCAGCAGCCACTCTGCCTCGGGCGGAAGGGGCTACACCTTC. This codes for CASSHSASGGRGYTF.

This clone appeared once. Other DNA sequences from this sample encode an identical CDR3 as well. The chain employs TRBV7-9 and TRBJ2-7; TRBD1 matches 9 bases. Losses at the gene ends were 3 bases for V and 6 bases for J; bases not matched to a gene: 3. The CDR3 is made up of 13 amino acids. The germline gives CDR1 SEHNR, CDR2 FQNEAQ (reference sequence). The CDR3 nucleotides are TGTGCCAGCAGCTTGGACAGGGGAAGCGAGCAGTACTTC. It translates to CASSLDRGSEQYF.

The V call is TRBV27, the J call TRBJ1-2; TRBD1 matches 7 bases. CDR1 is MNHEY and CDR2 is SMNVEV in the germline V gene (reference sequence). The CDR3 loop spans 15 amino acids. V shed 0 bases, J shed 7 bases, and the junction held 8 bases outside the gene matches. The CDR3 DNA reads TGTGCCAGCAGTTTATCAGGGGGCGTGGCACCTGGCTACACCTTC. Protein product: CASSLSGGVAPGYTF.

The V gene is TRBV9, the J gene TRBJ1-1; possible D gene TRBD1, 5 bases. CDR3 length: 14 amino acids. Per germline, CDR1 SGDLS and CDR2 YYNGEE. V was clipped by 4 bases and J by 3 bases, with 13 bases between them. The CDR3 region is CASSHRGGDTEAFF. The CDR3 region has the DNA TGTGCCAGCAGCCACCGCGGGGGGGACACTGAAGCTTTCTTT.

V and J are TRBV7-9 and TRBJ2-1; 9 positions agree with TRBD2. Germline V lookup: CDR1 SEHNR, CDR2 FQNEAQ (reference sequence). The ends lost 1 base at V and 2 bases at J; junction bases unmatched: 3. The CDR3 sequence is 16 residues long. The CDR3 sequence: CASSLGTSDPYNEQFF. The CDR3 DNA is TGTGCCAGCAGCTTAGGGACTAGCGACCCCTACAATGAGCAGTTCTTC.

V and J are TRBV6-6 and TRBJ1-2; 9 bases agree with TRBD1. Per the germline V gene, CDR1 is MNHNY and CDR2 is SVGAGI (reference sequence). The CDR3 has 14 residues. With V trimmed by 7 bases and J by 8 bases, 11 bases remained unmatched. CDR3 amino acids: CASITDRGSSGYTF. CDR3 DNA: TGTGCCAGCATTACGGACAGGGGATCATCAGGCTACACCTTC.

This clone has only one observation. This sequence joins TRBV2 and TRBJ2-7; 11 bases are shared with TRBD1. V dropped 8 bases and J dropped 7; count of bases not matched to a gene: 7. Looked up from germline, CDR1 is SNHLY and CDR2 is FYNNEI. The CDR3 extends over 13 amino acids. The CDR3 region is CASSRGQGEEQYF. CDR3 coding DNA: TGTGCCAGCTCCCGGGGACAGGGGGAAGAGCAGTACTTC.

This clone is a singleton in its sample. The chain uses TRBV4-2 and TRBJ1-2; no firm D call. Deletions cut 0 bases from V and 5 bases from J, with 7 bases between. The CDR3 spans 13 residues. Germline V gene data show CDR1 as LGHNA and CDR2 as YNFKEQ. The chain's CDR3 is CASSQEFVYGYTF. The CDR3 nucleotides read TGTGCCAGCAGCCAAGAGTTCGTGTATGGCTACACCTTC.

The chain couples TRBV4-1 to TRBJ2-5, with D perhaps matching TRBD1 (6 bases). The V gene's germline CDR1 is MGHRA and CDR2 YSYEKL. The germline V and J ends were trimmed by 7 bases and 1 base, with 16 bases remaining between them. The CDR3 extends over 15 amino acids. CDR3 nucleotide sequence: TGCGCCAGCACCCTAATAGAGGGGGTCCAAGAGACCCAGTACTTC. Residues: CASTLIEGVQETQYF.

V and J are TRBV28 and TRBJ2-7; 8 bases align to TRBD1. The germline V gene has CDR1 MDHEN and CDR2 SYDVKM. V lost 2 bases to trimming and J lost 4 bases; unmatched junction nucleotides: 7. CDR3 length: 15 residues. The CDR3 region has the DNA TGTGCCAGCAGTTTAAGGACAGGGCCCAAATACGAGCAGTACTTC. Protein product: CASSLRTGPKYEQYF.

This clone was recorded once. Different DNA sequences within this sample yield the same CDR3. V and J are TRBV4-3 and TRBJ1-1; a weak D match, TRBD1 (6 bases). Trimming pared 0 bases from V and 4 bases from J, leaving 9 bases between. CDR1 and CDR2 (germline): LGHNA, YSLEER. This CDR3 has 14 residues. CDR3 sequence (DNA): TGCGCCAGCAGCCAAGATGGGGGCCCCACTGAAGCTTTCTTT. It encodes CASSQDGGPTEAFF.

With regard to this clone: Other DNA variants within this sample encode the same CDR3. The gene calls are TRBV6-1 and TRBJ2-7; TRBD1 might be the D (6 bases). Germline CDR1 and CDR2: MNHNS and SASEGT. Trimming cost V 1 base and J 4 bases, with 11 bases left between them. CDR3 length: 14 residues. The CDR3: CASSEGRGGYEQYF. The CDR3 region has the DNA TGTGCCAGCAGTGAAGGCAGGGGTGGGTACGAGCAGTACTTC.

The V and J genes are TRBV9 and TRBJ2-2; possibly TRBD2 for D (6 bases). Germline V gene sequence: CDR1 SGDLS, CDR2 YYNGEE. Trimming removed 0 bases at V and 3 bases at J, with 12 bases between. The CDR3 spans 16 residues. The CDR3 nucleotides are TGTGCCAGCAGCGTAGCGGGAGCTAAGGACACCGGGGAGCTGTTTTTT. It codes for CASSVAGAKDTGELFF.

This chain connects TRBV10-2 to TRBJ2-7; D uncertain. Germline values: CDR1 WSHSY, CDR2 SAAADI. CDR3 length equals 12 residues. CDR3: CGWEPSSYEQYF. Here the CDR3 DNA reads TGCGGGTGGGAACCCAGCAGCTACGAGCAGTACTTC.